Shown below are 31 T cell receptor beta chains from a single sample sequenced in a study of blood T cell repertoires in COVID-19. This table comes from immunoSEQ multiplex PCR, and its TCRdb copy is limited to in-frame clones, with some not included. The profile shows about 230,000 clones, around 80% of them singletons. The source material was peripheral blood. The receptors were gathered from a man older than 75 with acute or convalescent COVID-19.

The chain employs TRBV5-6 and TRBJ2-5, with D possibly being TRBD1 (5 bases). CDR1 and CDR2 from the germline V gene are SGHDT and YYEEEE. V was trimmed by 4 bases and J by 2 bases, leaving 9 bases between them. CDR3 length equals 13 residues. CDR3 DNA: TGTGCCAGCAGCGTGGCAGGGCAAGAGACCCAGTACTTC. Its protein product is CASSVAGQETQYF.

This CDR3 reads CASSDGSYNEQFF. The CDR3 DNA reads TGTGCCAGCAGTGATGGCAGCTACAATGAGCAGTTCTTC. The J gene is TRBJ2-1, the V gene TRBV6-1; D uncertain. The CDR3 contains 13 residues. Trimming took 3 bases from V and 3 from J, leaving 6 bases between them. The V gene's germline CDR1 is MNHNS and CDR2 SASEGT.

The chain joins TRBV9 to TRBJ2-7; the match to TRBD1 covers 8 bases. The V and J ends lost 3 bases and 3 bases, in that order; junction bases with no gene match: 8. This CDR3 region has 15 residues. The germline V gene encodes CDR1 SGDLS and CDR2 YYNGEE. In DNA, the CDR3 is TGTGCCAGCAGCGCCAACCCGGGACAGGACTACGAGCAGTACTTC. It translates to CASSANPGQDYEQYF.

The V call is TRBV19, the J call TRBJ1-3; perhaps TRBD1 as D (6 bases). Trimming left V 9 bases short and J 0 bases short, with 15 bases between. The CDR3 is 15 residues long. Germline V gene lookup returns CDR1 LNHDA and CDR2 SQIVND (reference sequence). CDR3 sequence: CASKRADSSGNTIYF. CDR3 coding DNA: TGTGCCAGCAAAAGGGCGGACAGCTCTGGAAACACCATATATTTT.

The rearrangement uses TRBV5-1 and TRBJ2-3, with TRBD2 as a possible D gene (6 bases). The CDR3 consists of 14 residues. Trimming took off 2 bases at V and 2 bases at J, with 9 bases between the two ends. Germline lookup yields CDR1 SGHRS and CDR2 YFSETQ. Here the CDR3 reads CASSFRGATDTQYF. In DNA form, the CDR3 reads TGCGCCAGCAGCTTTCGCGGGGCCACAGATACGCAGTATTTT.

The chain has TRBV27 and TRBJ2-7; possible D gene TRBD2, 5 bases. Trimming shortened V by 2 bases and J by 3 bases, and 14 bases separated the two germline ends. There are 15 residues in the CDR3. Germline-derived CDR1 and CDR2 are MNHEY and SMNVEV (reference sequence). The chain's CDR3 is CASSLRNRDYYEQYF. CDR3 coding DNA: TGTGCCAGCAGTTTACGGAACAGAGACTACTACGAGCAGTACTTC.

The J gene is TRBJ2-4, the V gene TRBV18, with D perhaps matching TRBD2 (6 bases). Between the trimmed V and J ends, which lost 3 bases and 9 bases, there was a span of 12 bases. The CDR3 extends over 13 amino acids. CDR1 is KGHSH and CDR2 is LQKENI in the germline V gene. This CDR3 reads CASSPESEGIQYF. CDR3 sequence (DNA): TGTGCCAGCTCACCCGAGTCGGAGGGCATTCAGTACTTC. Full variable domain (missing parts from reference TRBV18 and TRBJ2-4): NAGVMQNPRHLVRRRGQEARLRCSPMKGHSHVYWYRQLPEEGLKFMVYLQKENIIDESGMPKERFSAEFPKEGPSILRIQQVVRGDSAAYFCASSPESEGIQYFGAGTRLSVL.

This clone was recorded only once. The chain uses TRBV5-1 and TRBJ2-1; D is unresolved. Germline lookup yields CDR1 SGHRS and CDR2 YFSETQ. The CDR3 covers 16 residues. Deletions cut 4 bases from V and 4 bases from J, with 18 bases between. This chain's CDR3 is CASSPAASYAYNEQFF. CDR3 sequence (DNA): TGCGCCAGCAGCCCCGCCGCTAGTTACGCTTACAATGAGCAGTTCTTC.

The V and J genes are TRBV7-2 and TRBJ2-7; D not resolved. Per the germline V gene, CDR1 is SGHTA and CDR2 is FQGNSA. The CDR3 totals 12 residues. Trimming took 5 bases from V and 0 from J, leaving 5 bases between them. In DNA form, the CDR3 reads TGTGCCAGCAGCCGTAGCTCCTACGAGCAGTACTTC. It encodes CASSRSSYEQYF.

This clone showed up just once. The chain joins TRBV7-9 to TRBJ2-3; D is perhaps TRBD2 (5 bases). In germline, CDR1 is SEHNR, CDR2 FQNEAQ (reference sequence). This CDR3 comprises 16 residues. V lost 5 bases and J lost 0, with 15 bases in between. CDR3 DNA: TGTGCCAGCAGCGAAAATCTAGCAGCTAGCACAGATACGCAGTATTTT. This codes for CASSENLAASTDTQYF.

This chain's CDR3 is CASSPNRVGAGNTIYF. CDR3 DNA sequence: TGTGCCAGCTCACCGAACAGGGTTGGCGCTGGAAACACCATATATTTT. The gene calls are TRBV18 and TRBJ1-3, with D perhaps matching TRBD1 (6 bases). Germline-derived CDR1 and CDR2 are KGHSH and LQKENI. This CDR3 comprises 16 residues. V lost 3 bases, J lost 2 bases, and 14 bases lay in between.

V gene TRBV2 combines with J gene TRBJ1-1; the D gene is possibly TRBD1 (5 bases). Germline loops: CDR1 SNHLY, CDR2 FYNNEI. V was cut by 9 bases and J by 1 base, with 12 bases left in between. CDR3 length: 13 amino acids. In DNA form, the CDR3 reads TGTGCCAGTGGGCTGGGGGGGAACACTGAAGCTTTCTTT. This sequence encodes CASGLGGNTEAFF. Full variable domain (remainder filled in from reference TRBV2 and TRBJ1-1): EPEVTQTPSHQVTQMGQEVILRCVPISNHLYFYWYRQILGQKVEFLVSFYNNEISEKSEIFDDQFSVERPDGSNFTLKIRSTKLEDSAMYFCASGLGGNTEAFFGQGTRLTVV.

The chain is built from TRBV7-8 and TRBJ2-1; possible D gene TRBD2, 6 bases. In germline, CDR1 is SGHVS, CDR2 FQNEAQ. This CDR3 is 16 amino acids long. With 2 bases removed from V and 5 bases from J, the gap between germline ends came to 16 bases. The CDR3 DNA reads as TGTGCCAGCAGCTTATTGCCGGGACTTAGCGACAATGAGCAGTTCTTC. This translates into CASSLLPGLSDNEQFF.

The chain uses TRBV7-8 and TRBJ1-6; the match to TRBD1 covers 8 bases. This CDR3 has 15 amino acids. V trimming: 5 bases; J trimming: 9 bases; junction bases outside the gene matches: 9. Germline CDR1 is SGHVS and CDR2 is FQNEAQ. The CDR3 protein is CASSLPGQERSPLHF. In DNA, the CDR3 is TGTGCCAGCAGCCTACCGGGACAGGAACGTTCACCCCTCCACTTT.

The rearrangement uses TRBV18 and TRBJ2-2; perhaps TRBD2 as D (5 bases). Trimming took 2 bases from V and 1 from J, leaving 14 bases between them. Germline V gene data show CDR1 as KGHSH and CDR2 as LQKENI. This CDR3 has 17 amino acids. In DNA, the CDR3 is TGTGCCAGCTCACCAACTATGGCGGGCCGGAACACCGGGGAGCTGTTTTTT. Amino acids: CASSPTMAGRNTGELFF.

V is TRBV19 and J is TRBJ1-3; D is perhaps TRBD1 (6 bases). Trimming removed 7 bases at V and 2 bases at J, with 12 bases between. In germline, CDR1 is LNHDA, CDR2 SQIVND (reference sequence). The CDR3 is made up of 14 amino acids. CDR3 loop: CASTPRTAGNTIYF. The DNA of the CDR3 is TGTGCCAGTACTCCCAGGACAGCTGGAAACACCATATATTTT.

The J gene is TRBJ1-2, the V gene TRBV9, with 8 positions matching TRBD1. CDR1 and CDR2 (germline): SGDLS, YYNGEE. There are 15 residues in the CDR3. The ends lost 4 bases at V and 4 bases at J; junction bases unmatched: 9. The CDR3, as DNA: TGTGCCAGCAGCCCTATACAGGGGGAGATCTATGGCTACACCTTC. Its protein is CASSPIQGEIYGYTF.

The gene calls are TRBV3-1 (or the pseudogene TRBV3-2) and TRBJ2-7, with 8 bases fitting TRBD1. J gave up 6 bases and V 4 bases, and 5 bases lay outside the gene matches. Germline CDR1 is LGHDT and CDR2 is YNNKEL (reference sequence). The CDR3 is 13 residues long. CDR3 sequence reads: CASSLKQGGEQYF. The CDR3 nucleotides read TGTGCCAGCAGCCTCAAACAGGGGGGCGAGCAGTACTTC.

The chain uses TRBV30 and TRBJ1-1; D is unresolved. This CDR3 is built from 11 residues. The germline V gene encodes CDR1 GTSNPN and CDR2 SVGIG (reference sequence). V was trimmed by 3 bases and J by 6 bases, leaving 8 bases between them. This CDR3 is CAWSGGAEAFF. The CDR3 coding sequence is TGTGCCTGGAGCGGCGGGGCTGAAGCTTTCTTT.

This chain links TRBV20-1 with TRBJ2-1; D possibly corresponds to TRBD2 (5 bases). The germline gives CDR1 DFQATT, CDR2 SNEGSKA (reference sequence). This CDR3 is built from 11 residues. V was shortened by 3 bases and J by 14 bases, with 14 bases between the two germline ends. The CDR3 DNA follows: TGCAGTGCTAGTAAGGGCCTGGAGGAGTTCTTC. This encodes CSASKGLEEFF.

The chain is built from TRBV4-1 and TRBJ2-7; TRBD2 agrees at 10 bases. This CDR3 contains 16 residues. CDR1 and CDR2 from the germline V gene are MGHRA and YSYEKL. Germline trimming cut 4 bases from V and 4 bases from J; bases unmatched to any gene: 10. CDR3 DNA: TGCGCCAGCAGCCCCCGGGGGCTAGCGGGGGCTTACGAGCAGTACTTC. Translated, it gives CASSPRGLAGAYEQYF.

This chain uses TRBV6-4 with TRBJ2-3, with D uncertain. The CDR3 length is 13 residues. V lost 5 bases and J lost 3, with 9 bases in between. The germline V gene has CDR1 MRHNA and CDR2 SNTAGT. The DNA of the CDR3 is TGTGCCAGCAGTCCAACTGGTACAGATACGCAGTATTTT. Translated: CASSPTGTDTQYF.

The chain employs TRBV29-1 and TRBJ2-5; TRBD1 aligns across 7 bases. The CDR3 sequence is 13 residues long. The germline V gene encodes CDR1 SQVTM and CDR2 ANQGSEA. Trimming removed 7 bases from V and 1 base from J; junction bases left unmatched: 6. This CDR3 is CSARDSRQETQYF. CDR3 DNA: TGCAGCGCTCGGGACAGCCGCCAAGAGACCCAGTACTTC.

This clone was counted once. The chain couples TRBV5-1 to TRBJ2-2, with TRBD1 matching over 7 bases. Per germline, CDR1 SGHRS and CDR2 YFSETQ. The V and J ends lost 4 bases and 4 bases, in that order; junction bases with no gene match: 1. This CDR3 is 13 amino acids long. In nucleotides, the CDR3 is TGCGCCAGCAGCGCAGGGGGCACCGGGGAGCTGTTTTTT. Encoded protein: CASSAGGTGELFF. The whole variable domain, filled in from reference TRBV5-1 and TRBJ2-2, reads KAGVTQTPRYLIKTRGQQVTLSCSPISGHRSVSWYQQTPGQGLQFLFEYFSETQRNKGNFPGRFSGRQFSNSRSEMNVSTLELGDSALYLCASSAGGTGELFFGEGSRLTVL.

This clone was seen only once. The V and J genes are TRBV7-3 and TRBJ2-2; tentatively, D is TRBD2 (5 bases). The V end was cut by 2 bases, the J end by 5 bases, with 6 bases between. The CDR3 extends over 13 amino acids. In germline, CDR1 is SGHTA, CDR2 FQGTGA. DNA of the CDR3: TGTGCCAGCAGCTTAGAGGGTACCGGGGAGCTGTTTTTT. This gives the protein CASSLEGTGELFF. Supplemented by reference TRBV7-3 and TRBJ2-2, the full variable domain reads GAGVSQTPSNKVTEKGKYVELRCDPISGHTALYWYRQSLGQGPEFLIYFQGTGAADDSGLPNDRFFAVRPEGSVSTLKIQRTERGDSAVYLCASSLEGTGELFFGEGSRLTVL.

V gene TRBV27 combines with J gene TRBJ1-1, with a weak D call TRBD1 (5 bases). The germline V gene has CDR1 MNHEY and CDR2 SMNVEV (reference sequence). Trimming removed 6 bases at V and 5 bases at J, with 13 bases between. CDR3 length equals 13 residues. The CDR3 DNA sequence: TGTGCCAGCAGGCCCCTCCGGGGGACTGAAGCTTTCTTT. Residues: CASRPLRGTEAFF.

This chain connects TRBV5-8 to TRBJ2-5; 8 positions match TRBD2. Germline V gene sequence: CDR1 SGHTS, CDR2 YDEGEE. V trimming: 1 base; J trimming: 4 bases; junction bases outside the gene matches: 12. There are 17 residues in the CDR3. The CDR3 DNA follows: TGTGCCAGCAGCTTGACTATCGGGAGGGCCCTTTCAGAGACCCAGTACTTC. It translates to CASSLTIGRALSETQYF.

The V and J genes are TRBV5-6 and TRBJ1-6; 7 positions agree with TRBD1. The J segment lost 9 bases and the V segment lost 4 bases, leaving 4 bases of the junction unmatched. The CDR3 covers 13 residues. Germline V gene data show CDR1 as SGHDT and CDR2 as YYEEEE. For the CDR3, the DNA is TGTGCCAGCAGCCCCCAGGGGGGTTCACCCCTCCACTTT. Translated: CASSPQGGSPLHF.

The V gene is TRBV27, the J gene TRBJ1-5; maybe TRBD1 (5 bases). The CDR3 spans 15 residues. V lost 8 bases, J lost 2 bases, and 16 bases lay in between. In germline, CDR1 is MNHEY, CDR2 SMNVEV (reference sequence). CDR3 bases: TGTGCCAGCCGCAGGGATTCTCTAGGCAATCAGCCCCAGCATTTT. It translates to CASRRDSLGNQPQHF.

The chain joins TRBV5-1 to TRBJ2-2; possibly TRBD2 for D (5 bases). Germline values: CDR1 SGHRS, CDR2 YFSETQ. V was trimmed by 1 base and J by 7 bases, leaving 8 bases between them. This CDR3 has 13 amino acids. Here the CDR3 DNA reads TGCGCCAGCAGCTTGCCCGAGGGCGGGGAGCTGTTTTTT. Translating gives CASSLPEGGELFF.

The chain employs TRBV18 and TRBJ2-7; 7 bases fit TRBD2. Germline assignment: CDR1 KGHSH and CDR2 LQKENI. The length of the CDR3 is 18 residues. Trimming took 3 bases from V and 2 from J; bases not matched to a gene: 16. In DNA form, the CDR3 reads TGTGCCAGCTCACCTGTGGTCGAAACCCGCGGGGGAGCCTACGAGCAGTACTTC. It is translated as CASSPVVETRGGAYEQYF.